These 7 T cell receptor beta chains originate from one sample sequenced in a study of blood T cell repertoires in COVID-19. Measured with immunoSEQ multiplex PCR; TCRdb has only the in-frame clones, and not every one. This table has 45,000 or so clones, approximately 70% appearing once. Sequencing was performed on peripheral blood. The receptor source for this set is a man older than 75 with acute or convalescent COVID-19.

The J gene is TRBJ2-2, the V gene TRBV11-2, with 8 bases lining up with TRBD1. The CDR3 covers 16 residues. V shed 5 bases and J 3 bases; nucleotides not matched to a gene: 8. The germline V gene has CDR1 SGHAT and CDR2 FQNNGV. The CDR3: CASSRRTGSYTGELFF. CDR3 sequence (DNA): TGTGCCAGCAGCCGGAGGACAGGGAGCTACACCGGGGAGCTGTTTTTT.

The chain recombines TRBV27 with TRBJ2-7, with D hard to call. Germline V gene sequence: CDR1 MNHEY, CDR2 SMNVEV (reference sequence). Trimming removed 5 bases at V and 5 bases at J, with 13 bases between. This CDR3 has 13 residues. This CDR3 reads CASSPRGVHEQYF. The CDR3 DNA sequence: TGTGCCAGCAGTCCCCGTGGAGTCCACGAGCAGTACTTC.

This rearrangement joins TRBV3-1 (or the pseudogene TRBV3-2) to TRBJ1-4, with TRBD1 identical over 7 bases. The CDR3 runs to 17 residues. V trimming: 7 bases; J trimming: 7 bases; junction bases outside the gene matches: 18. Germline CDR1 is LGHDT and CDR2 is YNNKEL (reference sequence). CDR3: CASTRGQGVGKGEKLFF. The CDR3 DNA sequence: TGTGCCAGCACCAGAGGGCAGGGGGTCGGCAAGGGTGAAAAACTGTTTTTT.

The CDR3 protein is CARSDVDRDRGLNTEAFF. CDR3 nucleotides: TGTGCCAGAAGCGACGTTGACCGGGACAGGGGTTTGAACACTGAAGCTTTCTTT. The genes are TRBV5-3 and TRBJ1-1; 10 bases match TRBD1. TRBV5-3 is marked as an open reading frame, function uncertain. The CDR3 is made up of 18 amino acids. Trimming cost V 4 bases and J 0 bases; bases outside gene matches: 12.

This clone turned up a few times. The chain couples TRBV7-8 to TRBJ2-3; 9 nucleotides match TRBD1. Germline lookup yields CDR1 SGHVS and CDR2 FQNEAQ. The CDR3 loop spans 16 amino acids. V shed 4 bases and J 3 bases; nucleotides not matched to a gene: 8. CDR3: CASSSGGQGGTDTQYF. DNA of the CDR3: TGTGCCAGCAGCTCCGGGGGACAGGGTGGTACAGATACGCAGTATTTT.

The V call is TRBV18, the J call TRBJ1-3, with a tentative D call TRBD1 (6 bases). Germline V CDR1 and CDR2: KGHSH, LQKENI. Trimming took off 3 bases at V and 5 bases at J, with 11 bases between the two ends. The CDR3 sequence is 14 residues long. CDR3 protein: CASSPGTPRNTIYF. Here the CDR3 DNA reads TGTGCCAGCTCACCCGGGACACCCAGAAACACCATATATTTT. The variable domain in full, completed from reference TRBV18 and TRBJ1-3, reads NAGVMQNPRHLVRRRGQEARLRCSPMKGHSHVYWYRQLPEEGLKFMVYLQKENIIDESGMPKERFSAEFPKEGPSILRIQQVVRGDSAAYFCASSPGTPRNTIYFGEGSWLTVV.

The chain employs TRBV5-1 and TRBJ2-1; TRBD1 agrees at 8 bases. The CDR3 totals 14 residues. Per germline, CDR1 SGHRS and CDR2 YFSETQ. Trimming cost V 6 bases and J 9 bases; bases outside gene matches: 11. CDR3 sequence reads: CASTQGAGLGEQFF. CDR3 DNA sequence: TGCGCCAGCACCCAGGGGGCTGGGTTAGGTGAGCAGTTCTTC.